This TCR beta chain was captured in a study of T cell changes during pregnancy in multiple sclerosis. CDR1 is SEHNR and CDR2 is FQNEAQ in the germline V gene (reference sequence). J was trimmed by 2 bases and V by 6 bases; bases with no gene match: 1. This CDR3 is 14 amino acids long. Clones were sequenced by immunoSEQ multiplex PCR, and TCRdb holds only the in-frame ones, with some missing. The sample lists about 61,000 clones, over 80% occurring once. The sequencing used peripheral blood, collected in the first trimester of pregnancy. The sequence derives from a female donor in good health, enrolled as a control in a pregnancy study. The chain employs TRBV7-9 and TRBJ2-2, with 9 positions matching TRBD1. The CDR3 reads CASRTGGNTGELFF. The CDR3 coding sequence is TGTGCCAGCAGGACAGGGGGTAACACCGGGGAGCTGTTTTTT.